This record covers a single T cell receptor (beta chain). The antigen is not known. These data come from a study of response to subunit inactivated influenza vaccine. Findings of the study overall: Researchers suggested that each seasonal influenza vaccination recruits few new T cells.

Germline-derived CDR1 and CDR2 are MNHNY and SVGAGI (reference sequence). The CDR3 length is 13 residues. V gave up 9 bases and J gave up 5 bases; unmatched junction bases: 10. Each CDR3 protein is one row after TCRdb ran MiXCR on the RT-PCR reads. The sample records about 800,000 distinct CDR3 sequences, 21% being singletons. The sequence was collected from a man over 45 who received an inactivated influenza vaccine. The J gene is TRBJ2-7, the V gene TRBV6-6; 7 positions agree with TRBD2. The sample was PBMCs from blood, taken 4 to 6 days after vaccination. The CDR3 spells CASQRGGADEQYF. The DNA of the CDR3 is TGTGCCAGTCAGCGGGGAGGGGCCGACGAGCAGTACTTC.